The 29 T cell receptor beta chains given below trace back to one sample, sequenced in a study of HIV-infected children after antiretroviral therapy interruption. Treatment given: PENTA 11 planned treatment interruption arm or continuous ART arm. A 3' RACE protocol on RNA, with unique molecular identifiers, produced the TCR library. A single record per CDR3 protein comes from TCRdb applying MiXCR to the 3' RACE reads. The sample holds approximately 89,000 distinct CDR3 sequences, about 7.2% seen once. The sequencing used CD45RA+ CD4+ T cells from PBMCs, pooled from several time points, collected from a donor given antiretroviral therapy, either interrupted or continuous. Subset given: naive CD4+ CD45RA+ CD45RO- T cells. These receptors came from a pool of human donors with HIV.

Turning to this clonotype: This may be a read error, as it is one base from a much larger clone. The chain carries TRBV28 and TRBJ2-2; TRBD2 agrees at 8 bases. Germline CDR1 and CDR2: MDHEN and SYDVKM. The CDR3 has 15 amino acids. CDR3 residues: CVSSLGSGGTGELFF. The CDR3 bases are TGTGTCAGCAGTTTAGGGAGCGGGGGCACCGGGGAGCTGTTTTTT. The full variable domain, with the rest looked up from reference TRBV28 and TRBJ2-2, is DVKVTQSSRYLVKRTGEKVFLECVQDMDHENMFWYRQDPGLGLRLIYFSYDVKMKEKGDIPEGYSVSREKKERFSLILESASTNQTSMYLCVSSLGSGGTGELFFGEGSRLTVL.

There are many counts of this clonotype. The genes are TRBV5-1 and TRBJ2-6, with D possibly matching TRBD1 (6 bases). Germline assignment: CDR1 SGHRS and CDR2 YFSETQ. The CDR3 contains 16 residues. V lost 7 bases and J lost 2, with 16 bases in between. In DNA form, the CDR3 reads TGCGCCAGCTCCCAAGGGGGTGAAACTGGGGCCAACGTCCTGACTTTC. Protein sequence: CASSQGGETGANVLTF.

The chain couples TRBV18 to TRBJ2-3; D gene unclear. Germline CDR1 and CDR2: KGHSH and LQKENI. V was pared by 4 bases and J by 0 bases, with 14 bases between. The CDR3 consists of 16 residues. CDR3 sequence: CASSLTTRISTDTQYF. CDR3 in DNA: TGTGCCAGCTCACTAACAACTCGGATAAGCACAGATACGCAGTATTTT.

Many counts were recorded for this clonotype. This chain connects TRBV19 to TRBJ1-6; D may be TRBD1 (5 bases). The CDR3 is made up of 15 amino acids. Germline CDR1 reads LNHDA; CDR2 reads SQIVND (reference sequence). Trimming cost V 7 bases and J 2 bases, with 12 bases left between them. Written as DNA, the CDR3 is TGTGCCAGTATGAGGGGTCAGACCTATAATTCACCCCTCCACTTT. Protein sequence: CASMRGQTYNSPLHF.

This clonotype occurred many times. The chain carries TRBV12-3 or TRBV12-4 and TRBJ2-1; D could derive from TRBD1 or TRBD2 (6 bases each). The CDR3 is 13 residues long. The germline V and J ends were trimmed by 4 bases and 10 bases, with 14 bases remaining between them. CDR3 residues: CASSSRGGTEQFF. The DNA of the CDR3 is TGTGCCAGCAGTTCCCGCGGAGGGACAGAGCAGTTCTTC.

At least ten counts were recorded for this clonotype. V and J are TRBV12-3 or TRBV12-4 and TRBJ1-2; D perhaps matches TRBD1 (5 bases). Trimming removed 8 bases from V and 6 bases from J, with 13 bases in between. The CDR3 length is 12 residues. CDR3 sequence: CASQRQGDGYTF. The CDR3 DNA is TGTGCCAGCCAACGGCAGGGAGATGGCTACACCTTC.

This chain uses TRBV5-1 with TRBJ2-7; TRBD2 matches at 7 bases. Germline CDR1 is SGHRS and CDR2 is YFSETQ. V lost 0 bases and J lost 6; bases outside the gene matches: 9. The CDR3 is made up of 15 amino acids. This CDR3 is CASSLVVSGTGEQYF. The CDR3 region has the DNA TGCGCCAGCAGCTTGGTCGTCAGCGGGACCGGCGAGCAGTACTTC.

In its sample, this clonotype was seen many times. The chain employs TRBV2 and TRBJ1-2; maybe TRBD1 (5 bases). The CDR3 is made up of 16 amino acids. Trimming left V 5 bases short and J 4 bases short, with 20 bases between. Germline V lookup: CDR1 SNHLY, CDR2 FYNNEI. The CDR3 is CASSPGLPAWGYGYTF. The CDR3, as DNA: TGTGCCAGCAGTCCAGGGTTACCGGCGTGGGGCTATGGCTACACCTTC.

The chain combines TRBV5-4 with TRBJ2-3; perhaps TRBD1 as D (5 bases). Germline CDR1 is SGHNT and CDR2 is YYREEE (reference sequence). The V gene lost 3 bases and the J gene lost 2 bases, with 10 bases spanning the gap. The length of the CDR3 is 14 residues. The CDR3 DNA reads TGTGCCAGCAGCTCGGACATTTACACAGATACGCAGTATTTT. Amino acid sequence: CASSSDIYTDTQYF.

The table lists this clonotype with many counts. This chain uses TRBV7-2 with TRBJ2-3; D unresolved. The CDR3 totals 16 residues. V dropped 1 base and J dropped 1 base, with 12 bases sitting between them. Germline V gene data show CDR1 as SGHTA and CDR2 as FQGNSA. The CDR3 spells CASSLVGLFGTDTQYF. CDR3 nucleotide sequence: TGTGCCAGCAGCTTAGTAGGGCTTTTCGGCACAGATACGCAGTATTTT.

This clonotype was seen many times. V and J are TRBV5-4 and TRBJ2-7; D might be TRBD1 (6 bases). V lost 1 base to trimming and J lost 6 bases, with 14 bases between them. Per germline, CDR1 SGHNT and CDR2 YYREEE (reference sequence). This CDR3 comprises 14 residues. The CDR3 reads CASSLNRVGGEQYF. The CDR3 nucleotides are TGTGCCAGCAGCTTGAACAGGGTTGGGGGCGAGCAGTACTTC.

Many counts were recorded for this clonotype. The rearrangement links TRBV12-5 to TRBJ2-1; 9 bases align to TRBD2. With 0 bases clipped from V and 4 bases from J, the junction kept 13 bases outside the gene matches. Looked up from germline, CDR1 is LGHNT and CDR2 is FRNRAP. The CDR3 is 19 amino acids. As DNA, the CDR3 is TGTGCTAGTGGTTTGGTACTTGGTAGCGGGGGCTTTATGTACAATGAGCAGTTCTTC. Protein: CASGLVLGSGGFMYNEQFF.

In its sample, this clonotype was seen many times. The V call is TRBV7-7, the J call TRBJ2-5; D assignment may be TRBD1 or TRBD2 (6 bases each). Germline loops: CDR1 SSHAT, CDR2 FNYEAQ (reference sequence). This CDR3 has 15 residues. V lost 5 bases and J 4 bases, leaving 17 bases between the germline ends. The CDR3 DNA follows: TGTGCCAGCAGCCCCGCCGGGGGCGTCGGAGAGACCCAGTACTTC. The encoded protein is CASSPAGGVGETQYF.

This clonotype is categorized as medium-sized. The V call is TRBV29-1, the J call TRBJ1-2; D may be TRBD1 (6 bases). CDR3 length: 13 amino acids. The V gene lost 1 base and the J gene lost 4 bases, with 10 bases spanning the gap. Germline CDR1 and CDR2: SQVTM and ANQGSEA. CDR3 residues: CSVEAVQGYGYTF. The CDR3 region has the DNA TGCAGCGTTGAAGCCGTACAGGGCTATGGCTACACCTTC.

This clonotype has ten or more counts. This rearrangement joins TRBV28 to TRBJ2-7; 8 bases are shared with TRBD2. The CDR3 spans 11 residues. CDR1 is MDHEN and CDR2 is SYDVKM in the germline V gene. The CDR3 region is CASGTGYEQYF. CDR3 sequence (DNA): TGTGCTAGCGGGACTGGATATGAACAGTACTTC.

This clonotype showed up many times. This chain links TRBV11-2 with TRBJ2-2; D is perhaps TRBD1 (6 bases). V lost 0 bases, J lost 15 bases, and 17 bases lay in between. The CDR3 is made up of 14 amino acids. Germline V gives CDR1 SGHAT, CDR2 FQNNGV. CDR3 DNA: TGTGCCAGCAGCTTAGAAGGGACAAAAACCCCATTGTTTTTT. This translates into CASSLEGTKTPLFF.

This clonotype was observed many times. V gene TRBV2 combines with J gene TRBJ2-7, with 8 bases identical to TRBD2. The CDR3 has 16 residues. Trimming at V came to 2 bases and at J to 4 bases, leaving 10 bases not matched to a gene. CDR1 and CDR2 (germline): SNHLY, FYNNEI. The CDR3 loop is CASSESGTRSKYEQYF. CDR3 coding DNA: TGTGCCAGCAGTGAATCCGGGACTAGGTCTAAGTACGAGCAGTACTTC.

The chain couples TRBV7-6 to TRBJ1-1, with D tentatively TRBD1 (5 bases). The CDR3 length is 15 residues. Germline V gives CDR1 SGHVS, CDR2 FNYEAQ. The V and J ends lost 3 bases and 0 bases respectively, with 11 bases between them. The CDR3 DNA is TGTGCCAGCAGCTTGCAGGGTCAGGTGAACACTGAAGCTTTCTTT. It encodes CASSLQGQVNTEAFF.

This clonotype was observed many times. V is TRBV12-3 or TRBV12-4 and J is TRBJ2-3; D gene ambiguous. This CDR3 has 15 residues. Trimming removed 3 bases from V and 4 bases from J, with 14 bases in between. The CDR3 is CASSLAGRPSDTQYF. Written as DNA, the CDR3 is TGTGCCAGCAGTTTGGCCGGCCGGCCCTCAGATACGCAGTATTTT.

Only a few counts were recorded for this clonotype. The genes are TRBV25-1 and TRBJ1-5; D gene uncertain. The CDR3 is 13 amino acids. Germline V gene sequence: CDR1 MGHDK, CDR2 SYGVNS. The germline V and J ends were trimmed by 2 bases and 12 bases, with 14 bases remaining between them. The CDR3 coding sequence is TGTGCCAGCAGTGAACCGGGAACGCCTGGCCAGCATTTT. Amino acid sequence: CASSEPGTPGQHF.

The chain employs TRBV18 and TRBJ2-7, with D tentatively TRBD2 (6 bases). Germline loops: CDR1 KGHSH, CDR2 LQKENI. The CDR3 is made up of 14 amino acids. V shed 6 bases and J shed 2 bases, with 14 bases lying between them. CDR3 sequence: CASSRGTATYEQYF. In nucleotides, the CDR3 is TGTGCCAGCTCTCGCGGGACGGCCACCTACGAGCAGTACTTC.

In this sample, this clonotype turned up many times. The chain recombines TRBV10-3 with TRBJ1-2; 8 bases are a match to TRBD1. The CDR3 totals 18 residues. Germline loops: CDR1 ENHRY, CDR2 SYGVKD. Losses at the gene ends were 4 bases for V and 6 bases for J; bases not matched to a gene: 19. The CDR3: CAISVLARPDRERDGYTF. CDR3 bases: TGTGCCATCAGTGTGCTCGCTCGCCCGGACAGGGAACGGGATGGCTACACCTTC.

This clonotype was counted ten times or more. This chain joins TRBV10-3 and TRBJ2-3; D remains ambiguous. V was clipped by 0 bases and J by 2 bases, with 9 bases between them. The length of the CDR3 is 15 residues. Germline V gene data show CDR1 as ENHRY and CDR2 as SYGVKD. The CDR3 protein is CAISESGRTTDTQYF. In DNA form, the CDR3 reads TGTGCCATCAGTGAGTCGGGCAGAACCACAGATACGCAGTATTTT.

This clonotype was picked up many times. The chain combines TRBV7-8 with TRBJ2-7, with a possible D match to TRBD1 (6 bases). Germline values: CDR1 SGHVS, CDR2 FQNEAQ. The V and J ends lost 5 bases and 3 bases respectively, with 14 bases between them. The CDR3 loop spans 14 amino acids. CDR3 nucleotides: TGTGCCAGCAGCCTGGACAGTCAATACTACGAGCAGTACTTC. It is translated as CASSLDSQYYEQYF. Full variable domain (remainder filled in from reference TRBV7-8 and TRBJ2-7): GAGVSQSPRYKVAKRGQDVALRCDPISGHVSLFWYQQALGQGPEFLTYFQNEAQLDKSGLPSDRFFAERPEGSVSTLKIQRTQQEDSAVYLCASSLDSQYYEQYFGPGTRLTVT.

The gene calls are TRBV7-3 and TRBJ2-7; 8 bases agree with TRBD1. J was trimmed by 4 bases and V by 9 bases; bases with no gene match: 2. CDR3 size: 11 residues. Germline V gene sequence: CDR1 SGHTA, CDR2 FQGTGA. CDR3 sequence: CARDRDYEQYF. In DNA form, the CDR3 reads TGTGCCAGGGACAGGGATTACGAGCAGTACTTC.

This clonotype showed up many times. This chain connects TRBV12-3 or TRBV12-4 to TRBJ2-7; D remains ambiguous. The CDR3 sequence is 13 residues long. The V and J ends lost 2 bases and 3 bases respectively, with 8 bases between them. The CDR3 reads CASSLRTHYEQYF. The CDR3 DNA reads as TGTGCCAGCAGTTTACGTACCCACTACGAGCAGTACTTC.

This clonotype has at least ten counts. The CDR3 DNA follows: TGTGCCAGTCGACGGGAACCTTGGAATTCACCCCTCCACTTT. Protein: CASRREPWNSPLHF. The chain is built from TRBV12-3 or TRBV12-4 and TRBJ1-6, with D uncertain. With 9 bases removed from V and 7 bases from J, the gap between germline ends came to 16 bases. CDR3 length equals 14 residues.

J is TRBJ1-5 and V is TRBV4-2, with TRBD1 identical over 12 bases. This CDR3 spans 18 amino acids. Trimming took 0 bases from V and 6 from J; bases not matched to a gene: 9. CDR1 is LGHNA and CDR2 is YNFKEQ in the germline V gene. Here the CDR3 reads CASSQDTGGQGASQPQHF. The CDR3 DNA follows: TGTGCCAGCAGCCAAGATACGGGGGGACAGGGGGCAAGTCAGCCCCAGCATTTT.

This clonotype was recorded at least ten times. The gene calls are TRBV6-1 and TRBJ2-3; D uncertain. In germline, CDR1 is MNHNS, CDR2 SASEGT. The CDR3 is 14 residues long. V lost 0 bases and J lost 4, with 8 bases in between. In DNA, the CDR3 is TGTGCCAGCAGTGAAGCCTGGGCTGCAGATACGCAGTATTTT. It is translated as CASSEAWAADTQYF.